This is a list of T cell receptor beta chains from one sample in a study of shared clonotypes between healthy human individuals. Sequencing used immunoSEQ multiplex PCR; TCRdb keeps in-frame clones, though not all of them. The sample yields a few hundred thousand clones, about 96% seen once. The specimen sequenced was naive CD4+ T cells sorted from blood. The receptors here all came from a woman aged 30 to 39 in good health. Each CDR3 is given with its conserved first and last residue. The D gene is left open where the match is weak. Part of the rows lack a size; the others show once, few, many or a class for expanded clones.

TRBJ1-2,-,-,13,TRBV9,TGTGCCAGCAGCGTTAGGGCTTTGGAGGGCTACACCTTC,CASSVRALEGYTF
TRBJ2-4,-,-,15,TRBV30,TGTGCCTGGACCTTACACTCTGGGCCCCAGAACATTCAGTACTTC,CAWTLHSGPQNIQYF
TRBJ1-4,-,-,17,TRBV6-4,TGTGCCAGCAGTGACTCTCCGTCGAGAGGTTTTAATGAAAAACTGTTTTTT,CASSDSPSRGFNEKLFF
TRBJ2-4,-,-,15,TRBV6-4,TGTGCCAGCAGTGCGAGCTCTGGGGGTAAAAACATTCAGTACTTC,CASSASSGGKNIQYF
TRBJ2-7,-,-,18,TRBV6-1,TGTGCCAGCAGTGAGGGGGCTTTTGGGGGGCCTTCCTCCTACGAGCAGTACTTC,CASSEGAFGGPSSYEQYF
TRBJ1-1,-,-,13,TRBV27,TGTGCCAGCAGTACACAGGGAGCCACTGAAGCTTTCTTT,CASSTQGATEAFF
TRBJ1-5,TRBD1,once,14,TRBV27,TGTGCCAGCAGTTCAGTGGACAGGGGAAAGCCCCAGCATTTT,CASSSVDRGKPQHF
TRBJ2-7,TRBD1,-,15,TRBV30,TGTGCCTGGCACAACAGGGGCCTCGGCTCCTACGAGCAGTACTTC,CAWHNRGLGSYEQYF
TRBJ2-3,TRBD2,-,17,TRBV5-5,TGTGCCAGCAGCTTGGGCCTAGCGGGAGGGCCCGGGGATACGCAGTATTTT,CASSLGLAGGPGDTQYF
TRBJ1-2,-,-,15,TRBV28,TGTGCCAGCAGTTTGACCGGGGGCGCGGACTATGGCTACACCTTC,CASSLTGGADYGYTF
TRBJ2-5,-,-,13,TRBV7-2,TGTGCCAGCAGCTTAGCCCCGCCCCGGACCCAGTACTTC,CASSLAPPRTQYF
TRBJ1-2,-,once,15,TRBV19,TGTGCCAGTAGTAACCGACAGAGGAATAACTATGGCTACACCTTC,CASSNRQRNNYGYTF
TRBJ1-4,TRBD1,-,11,TRBV30,TGTGCCTGGCAGGGGGCTGAAAAACTGTTTTTT,CAWQGAEKLFF
TRBJ2-6,-,-,22,TRBV18,TGTGCCAGCTCACTTATGAGGGGGACCGTCGGTGAACCGAGCTCTGGGGCCAACGTCCTGACTTTC,CASSLMRGTVGEPSSGANVLTF
TRBJ2-7,-,-,14,TRBV7-8,TGTGCCAGCAGCCCTCATGGACCCTCCTACGAGCAGTACTTC,CASSPHGPSYEQYF
TRBJ2-6,-,-,12,TRBV28,TGTGCCAGCAGACCTGGGGCCAACGTCCTGACTTTC,CASRPGANVLTF
TRBJ2-1,-,-,14,TRBV5-1,TGCGCCAGCAGCCCCTGGGCAGGAGCGGATGAGCAGTTCTTC,CASSPWAGADEQFF
TRBJ2-2,-,-,16,TRBV5-1,TGCGCCAGCGCCTACCTGGTCGCGGGCGACACCGGGGAGCTGTTTTTT,CASAYLVAGDTGELFF
TRBJ1-3,TRBD1,-,16,TRBV7-6,TGTGCCAGCAGCGCCCGACAGGGTGGCCCTGGAAACACCATATATTTT,CASSARQGGPGNTIYF
TRBJ2-7,TRBD2,-,19,TRBV18,TGTGCCAGCTCAGAACAGGGGGCGACTAGCGGGAGGACCTTCTACGAGCAGTACTTC,CASSEQGATSGRTFYEQYF
TRBJ2-2,-,-,14,TRBV27,TGTGCCAGCAGGAGAAGGGGGAACACCGGGGAGCTGTTTTTT,CASRRRGNTGELFF
TRBJ1-4,-,-,15,TRBV28,TGTGCCAGCAGCCAGGTCGAAGGGGCTAGCGAAAAACTGTTTTTT,CASSQVEGASEKLFF
TRBJ2-3,-,-,15,TRBV7-3,TGTGCCAGCAGCTTAACCAGGGAAAACACAGATACGCAGTATTTT,CASSLTRENTDTQYF
TRBJ1-6,-,-,19,TRBV4-1,TGCGCCAGCAGCCAAGATAATATGGGCAGGAGCTCCTATAATTCACCCCTCCACTTT,CASSQDNMGRSSYNSPLHF
TRBJ2-1,TRBD2,once,14,TRBV11-2,TGTGCCAGCAGCTCGGTTAGCGGGGGTAATGAGCAGTTCTTC,CASSSVSGGNEQFF
TRBJ1-1,-,-,14,TRBV10-1,TGCGCCAGCAGTGAGCGGAGGGTCGCAACTGAAGCTTTCTTT,CASSERRVATEAFF
TRBJ1-4,-,-,14,TRBV6-5,TGTGCCAGCAGTTACTCCCCGGGGAATGAAAAACTGTTTTTT,CASSYSPGNEKLFF
TRBJ2-6,-,-,15,TRBV6-4,TGTGCCAGCAGTCAACAGGGCTCTGGGGCCAACGTCCTGACTTTC,CASSQQGSGANVLTF
TRBJ1-2,-,-,15,TRBV18,TGTGCCAGCTCACCAACGGATCGGGGACCCTATGGCTACACCTTC,CASSPTDRGPYGYTF
TRBJ1-2,-,-,15,TRBV28,TGTGCCAGCAGTTCCCCCCGGGTCCTCCTCTATGGCTACACCTTC,CASSSPRVLLYGYTF
TRBJ1-5,-,-,17,TRBV28,TGTGCCAGCGGATCTATGAGGGGTTACTATAGCAATCAGCCCCAGCATTTT,CASGSMRGYYSNQPQHF
TRBJ1-1,-,-,15,TRBV5-5,TGTGCCAGCAGCTTGTCAGGACGGATGAACACTGAAGCTTTCTTT,CASSLSGRMNTEAFF
TRBJ2-1,-,-,15,TRBV4-1,TGCGCCAGCAGCCAAGGCCTAGCCGGAGTGGGTGAGCAGTTCTTC,CASSQGLAGVGEQFF
TRBJ2-3,TRBD2,-,18,TRBV19,TGTGCCACGCGGGGGCTAGCGGGAGCAGAATCTCAGGCAGATACGCAGTATTTT,CATRGLAGAESQADTQYF
TRBJ2-1,-,once,14,TRBV28,TGTGCCAGCGGCGGAGCCTCCCGTTACAATGAGCAGTTCTTC,CASGGASRYNEQFF
TRBJ2-7,-,-,14,TRBV2,TGTGCCAGCAGTGAAGCGGGAGGACCCTACGAGCAGTACTTC,CASSEAGGPYEQYF
TRBJ1-4,-,-,16,TRBV6-1,TGTGCCAGCAGTGGAAACAAAAGGGGATGGGATGAAAAACTGTTTTTT,CASSGNKRGWDEKLFF
TRBJ2-1,-,-,18,TRBV14,TGTGCCAGCAGCCAAGTTTCGAAGGTTGGGGATACTTACAATGAGCAGTTCTTC,CASSQVSKVGDTYNEQFF
TRBJ2-1,TRBD2,-,16,TRBV5-4,TGTGCCAGCAGCGCGCAGCCGGGACTAGCGGTAAATGAGCAGTTCTTC,CASSAQPGLAVNEQFF
TRBJ2-3,-,-,15,TRBV15,TGTGCCATCCGGAGGGGGCGGGAGTTGTCAGATACGCAGTATTTT,CAIRRGRELSDTQYF
TRBJ1-3,TRBD1,once,16,TRBV18,TGTGCCAGCTCACACGGACAGGCGAGCTCTGGAAACACCATATATTTT,CASSHGQASSGNTIYF
TRBJ2-3,-,-,14,TRBV5-6,TGTGCCAGCAGCTTGGTTCCGGGCACAGATACGCAGTATTTT,CASSLVPGTDTQYF
TRBJ1-5,-,-,14,TRBV28,TGTGCCAGCACCTCTTCAATTCCCAATCAGCCCCAGCATTTT,CASTSSIPNQPQHF
TRBJ2-2,-,-,14,TRBV5-1,TGCGCCAGCAGCCCGACTAGGCGCACCGGGGAGCTGTTTTTT,CASSPTRRTGELFF
TRBJ1-1,-,-,16,TRBV19,TGTGCCAGTAGTACTCTCCCGGGGCAGAGGAACACTGAAGCTTTCTTT,CASSTLPGQRNTEAFF
TRBJ2-1,-,-,16,TRBV5-8,TGTGCCAGCAGCTTGGATAGGACCCTCTTGCCAAATGAGCAGTTCTTC,CASSLDRTLLPNEQFF
TRBJ2-7,TRBD1,once,18,TRBV27,TGTGCCAGCAGTTTAGGCCCGTTTTTGGACAGGGGGTCGTACGAGCAGTACTTC,CASSLGPFLDRGSYEQYF
TRBJ2-3,-,once,16,TRBV7-6,TGTGCCAGCAGCCACAGCGAGGGGACCCTCACAGATACGCAGTATTTT,CASSHSEGTLTDTQYF
TRBJ2-7,TRBD2,-,16,TRBV9,TGTGCCAGCAGCGCGAGACTAGCTTCTAGCTCCTACGAGCAGTACTTC,CASSARLASSSYEQYF